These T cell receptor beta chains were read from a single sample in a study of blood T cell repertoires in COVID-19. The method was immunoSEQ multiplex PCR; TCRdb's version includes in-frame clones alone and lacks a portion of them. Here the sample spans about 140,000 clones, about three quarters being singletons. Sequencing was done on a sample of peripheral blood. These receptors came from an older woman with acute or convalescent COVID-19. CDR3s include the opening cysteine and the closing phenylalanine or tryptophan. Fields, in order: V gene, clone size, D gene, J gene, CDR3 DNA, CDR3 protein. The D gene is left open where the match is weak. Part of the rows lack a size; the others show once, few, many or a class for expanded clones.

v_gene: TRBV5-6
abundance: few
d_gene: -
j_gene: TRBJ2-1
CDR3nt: TGTGCCAGCACCTTGGGGGCACAGCAGTTCTTC
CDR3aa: CASTLGAQQFF

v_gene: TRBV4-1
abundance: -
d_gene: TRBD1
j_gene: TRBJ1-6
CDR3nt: TGCGCCAGCAGCCAAGTGGAACAGGGGGCGAGCTCTTTTAATTCACCCCTCCACTTT
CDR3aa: CASSQVEQGASSFNSPLHF

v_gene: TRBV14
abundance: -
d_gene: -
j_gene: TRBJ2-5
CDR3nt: TGTGCCAGCAGCCAAGGTGCCGGACTACAAGAGACCCAGTACTTC
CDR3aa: CASSQGAGLQETQYF

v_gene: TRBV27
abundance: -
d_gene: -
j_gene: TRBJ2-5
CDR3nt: TGTGCCAGCAGTTTAAAGTCAGCGTGGGAGACCCAGTACTTC
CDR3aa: CASSLKSAWETQYF

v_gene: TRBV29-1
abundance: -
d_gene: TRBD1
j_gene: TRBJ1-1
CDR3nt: TGCAGCGGGAGGACAGGGACGGTTGAAGCTTTCTTT
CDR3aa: CSGRTGTVEAFF

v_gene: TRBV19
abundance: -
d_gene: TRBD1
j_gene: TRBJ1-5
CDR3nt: TGTGCCAGCCGATCCGGGACAGGGGGCCTTCAGCCCCAGCATTTT
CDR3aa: CASRSGTGGLQPQHF

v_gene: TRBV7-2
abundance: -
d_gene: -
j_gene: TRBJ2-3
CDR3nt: TGTGCCAGCAGCACGATAGGGGCAGGAAGCACAGATACGCAGTATTTT
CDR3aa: CASSTIGAGSTDTQYF

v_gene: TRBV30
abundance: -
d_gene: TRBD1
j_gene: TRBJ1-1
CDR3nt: TGTGCCTGGACGACTATTGACAGGGCCCCCTCAAACACTGAAGCTTTCTTT
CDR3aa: CAWTTIDRAPSNTEAFF

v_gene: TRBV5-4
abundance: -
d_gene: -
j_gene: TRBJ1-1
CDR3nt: TGTGCCAGCAGCCGCGTACTAGGGACTGAAGCTTTCTTT
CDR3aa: CASSRVLGTEAFF

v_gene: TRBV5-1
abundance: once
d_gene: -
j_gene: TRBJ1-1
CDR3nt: TGCGCCAGCAGCTTGCGTGCAGGGATAACTGAAGCTTTCTTT
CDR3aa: CASSLRAGITEAFF

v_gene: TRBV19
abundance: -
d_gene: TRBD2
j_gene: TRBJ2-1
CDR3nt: TGTGCCAGTGAGGCCGGGACTAGCCGTAAGAATGAGCAGTTCTTC
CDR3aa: CASEAGTSRKNEQFF

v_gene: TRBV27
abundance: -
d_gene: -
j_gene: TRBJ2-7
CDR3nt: TGTGCCAGCAGTCCAGGGACTTACGAGCAGTACTTC
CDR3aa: CASSPGTYEQYF

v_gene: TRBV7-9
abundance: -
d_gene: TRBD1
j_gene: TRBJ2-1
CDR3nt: TGTGCCAGCAGCTTAAATACAGGGGCGGACAATGAGCAGTTCTTC
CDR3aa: CASSLNTGADNEQFF

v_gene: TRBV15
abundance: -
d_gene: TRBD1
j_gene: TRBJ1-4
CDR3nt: TGTGCCACCAGCAGGCCCGGGACAGGGTTAGAAAAACTGTTTTTT
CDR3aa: CATSRPGTGLEKLFF

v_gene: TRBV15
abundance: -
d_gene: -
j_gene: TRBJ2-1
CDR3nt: TGTGCCACCAGCAGAGCCCAAGAGCAGTTCTTC
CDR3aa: CATSRAQEQFF

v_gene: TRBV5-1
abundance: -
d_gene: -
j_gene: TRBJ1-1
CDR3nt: TGCGCCAGCAGCTTGATCCCGGGGAACACTGAAGCTTTCTTT
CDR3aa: CASSLIPGNTEAFF